Below are 24 T cell receptor beta chains sequenced from a single sample in a study of sequential checkpoint blockade in melanoma. The assay was immunoSEQ multiplex PCR, and TCRdb's table has in-frame clones only and misses some. Of 34,000 or so clones in the sample, 82% were seen once. Treatment here: randomized to nivolumab then ipilimumab (arm A) or the reverse (arm B). The material was CD8+ T cells sorted from blood (inferred from file names), obtained from a patient given nivolumab and ipilimumab in sequence. The receptors originated from a human donor with melanoma.

The chain joins TRBV13 to TRBJ2-5, with D perhaps matching TRBD1 (6 bases). Germline V lookup: CDR1 PRHDT, CDR2 FYEKMQ (reference sequence). Between the trimmed V and J ends, which lost 10 bases and 1 base, there was a span of 13 bases. The CDR3 has 13 amino acids. The CDR3 DNA reads TGTGCCACATCATCGACAGGCCAAGAGACCCAGTACTTC. Translated, it gives CATSSTGQETQYF.

The J gene is TRBJ1-2, the V gene TRBV5-6; 7 nucleotides match TRBD1. The CDR3 totals 14 residues. Trimming removed 7 bases from V and 0 bases from J; junction bases left unmatched: 6. Germline CDR1 is SGHDT and CDR2 is YYEEEE. The CDR3 sequence is CASGPGQTNYGYTF. CDR3 DNA sequence: TGTGCCAGCGGCCCGGGACAGACTAACTATGGCTACACCTTC.

V and J are TRBV10-2 and TRBJ1-2, with 10 bases identical to TRBD1. The ends lost 3 bases at V and 4 bases at J; junction bases unmatched: 2. This CDR3 spans 14 amino acids. Germline CDR1 reads WSHSY; CDR2 reads SAAADI. The CDR3 loop reads CASSDRTGGYGYTF. The CDR3 nucleotides read TGCGCCAGCAGTGACAGGACAGGGGGCTATGGCTACACCTTC.

The chain couples TRBV21-1 to TRBJ1-6; the table gives TRBD1 as D, unverified against the DNA. TRBV21-1 is listed as a pseudogene. The CDR3 is made up of 14 amino acids. CDR3 sequence reads: CASSGDRGLSPLHF. As DNA, the CDR3 is TGTGCCAGCAGCGGTGACAGGGGGCTTTCACCCCTCCACTTT.

This rearrangement joins TRBV15 to TRBJ1-1; possible D gene TRBD1, 6 bases. V was trimmed by 5 bases and J by 4 bases, leaving 20 bases between them. Germline values: CDR1 LNHNV, CDR2 YYDKDF (reference sequence). The CDR3 is 16 amino acids. The CDR3 reads CATSQRMEGGSTEAFF. The CDR3 bases are TGTGCCACCAGCCAACGAATGGAGGGGGGGAGCACTGAAGCTTTCTTT.

This clone was detected once. This chain joins TRBV28 and TRBJ1-1; TRBD1 matches at 10 bases. V gave up 4 bases and J gave up 7 bases; unmatched junction bases: 3. CDR3 size: 13 residues. The V gene's germline CDR1 is MDHEN and CDR2 SYDVKM. For the CDR3, the DNA is TGTGCCAGCAGTTCCTGGGACAGGGGTGAAGCTTTCTTT. Translating it yields CASSSWDRGEAFF. The complete variable domain, with remaining parts taken from reference TRBV28 and TRBJ1-1, reads DVKVTQSSRYLVKRTGEKVFLECVQDMDHENMFWYRQDPGLGLRLIYFSYDVKMKEKGDIPEGYSVSREKKERFSLILESASTNQTSMYLCASSSWDRGEAFFGQGTRLTVV.

This clone was counted only a few times. This chain joins TRBV6-6 and TRBJ1-3; D is possibly TRBD1 (6 bases). The CDR3 sequence is 15 residues long. Trimming removed 0 bases at V and 2 bases at J, with 8 bases between. CDR1 MNHNY and CDR2 SVGAGI come from the germline V gene (reference sequence). The DNA for the CDR3 is TGTGCCAGCAGTTACTCAGCAGGGGCTGGAAACACCATATATTTT. Translated, it gives CASSYSAGAGNTIYF.

The chain employs TRBV6-5 and TRBJ2-5; D may be TRBD1 (5 bases). The DNA matches TRBJ2-7 better at its end, which makes the J call doubtful. The germline gives CDR1 MNHEY, CDR2 SVGAGI. The CDR3 has 16 amino acids. The CDR3 sequence is CASSSMDTRSSYEQYF. For the CDR3, the DNA is TGTGCCAGCAGTTCGATGGACACTCGAAGCTCCTACGAGCAGTACTTC.

The CDR3 nucleotides read TGTGCCAGCGGAGGGGACCCAGGGAATGAGCAGTTCTTC. This sequence encodes CASGGDPGNEQFF. This chain connects TRBV27 to TRBJ2-1, with D possibly being TRBD2 (6 bases). CDR3 size: 13 residues. Trimming pared 8 bases from V and 7 bases from J, leaving 15 bases between. The germline CDR1 and CDR2 sequences are MNHEY and SMNVEV (reference sequence).

The rearrangement joins TRBV27 to TRBJ2-1; a weak D match, TRBD1 (5 bases). Germline assignment: CDR1 MNHEY and CDR2 SMNVEV (reference sequence). Trimming took 5 bases from V and 0 from J, leaving 20 bases between them. The CDR3 has 18 residues. The CDR3 DNA is TGTGCCAGCAGTAGAACCGGGCCTCAGGGCGCCTCCTACAATGAGCAGTTCTTC. Amino acid sequence: CASSRTGPQGASYNEQFF.

This sequence joins TRBV4-1 and TRBJ2-3; possible D gene TRBD2, 6 bases. Trimming pared 0 bases from V and 2 bases from J, leaving 9 bases between. This CDR3 is built from 15 residues. Germline loops: CDR1 MGHRA, CDR2 YSYEKL. The CDR3 DNA sequence: TGCGCCAGCAGCCAAGATCGGAGGGTCACAGATACGCAGTATTTT. Residues: CASSQDRRVTDTQYF.

The chain joins TRBV9 to TRBJ2-1; 8 bases agree with TRBD1. This CDR3 spans 19 amino acids. Germline assignment: CDR1 SGDLS and CDR2 YYNGEE. The J segment lost 7 bases and the V segment lost 0 bases, leaving 18 bases of the junction unmatched. CDR3 loop: CASSVARSQRAQGENEQFF. CDR3 bases: TGTGCCAGCAGCGTAGCTAGGAGCCAGCGGGCACAGGGGGAGAATGAGCAGTTCTTC.

This sequence joins TRBV5-1 and TRBJ2-7; a weak D match, TRBD2 (5 bases). V was pared by 2 bases and J by 0 bases, with 6 bases between. The CDR3 totals 13 residues. From germline, CDR1 is SGHRS and CDR2 YFSETQ. DNA of the CDR3: TGCGCCAGCAGCTTTGGACTCTCCTACGAGCAGTACTTC. Translated, it gives CASSFGLSYEQYF.

The chain couples TRBV5-6 to TRBJ1-5; D may be TRBD1 (5 bases). Per the germline V gene, CDR1 is SGHDT and CDR2 is YYEEEE. Trimming cost V 6 bases and J 9 bases, with 28 bases left between them. The CDR3 extends over 17 amino acids. The CDR3 DNA reads TGTGCCAGCACCGCCGGGGGGGGGACGGGTGATTTAATGCCCCAGCATTTT. Protein product: CASTAGGGTGDLMPQHF.

This clone appeared a few times. J is TRBJ2-5 and V is TRBV28; 7 nucleotides agree with TRBD2. Near its end, the DNA agrees better with TRBJ2-7, so the J call may be wrong. The CDR3 contains 14 residues. Germline V CDR1 and CDR2: MDHEN, SYDVKM. For the CDR3, the DNA is TGTGCCAGCAGTTTCACAGCGGGGCGCTACGAGCAGTACTTC. Encoded protein: CASSFTAGRYEQYF.

The chain recombines TRBV11-2 with TRBJ2-5, with D perhaps matching TRBD1 (6 bases). CDR1 is SGHAT and CDR2 is FQNNGV in the germline V gene. V lost 5 bases to trimming and J lost 1 base, with 17 bases between them. The CDR3 runs to 16 residues. This chain's CDR3 is CASSRFEGEGQETQYF. Written as DNA, the CDR3 is TGTGCCAGCAGCCGCTTCGAGGGGGAAGGCCAAGAGACCCAGTACTTC.

Details on this clone: In the same sample, other DNA sequences code for this CDR3. This CDR3 reads CASSLTGINSPLHF. The CDR3, as DNA: TGTGCCAGCAGTCTTACAGGGATCAATTCACCCCTCCACTTT. The rearrangement joins TRBV9 to TRBJ1-6; tentative D call: TRBD1 (6 bases). CDR3 length: 14 amino acids. V gave up 5 bases and J gave up 7 bases, with 13 bases separating them. Germline assignment: CDR1 SGDLS and CDR2 YYNGEE.

The V call is TRBV4-1, the J call TRBJ2-7, with 10 bases that match TRBD1. CDR3 length equals 15 residues. With 4 bases clipped from V and 5 bases from J, the junction kept 8 bases outside the gene matches. Germline V gene lookup returns CDR1 MGHRA and CDR2 YSYEKL. CDR3 sequence: CASSPWDRGGNEQYF. CDR3 sequence (DNA): TGCGCCAGCAGCCCCTGGGACAGGGGAGGTAACGAGCAGTACTTC.

The chain carries TRBV5-4 and TRBJ1-1, with D unresolved. Germline V gene lookup returns CDR1 SGHNT and CDR2 YYREEE (reference sequence). The V and J ends lost 3 bases and 0 bases respectively, with 9 bases between them. The length of the CDR3 is 14 residues. The CDR3 DNA reads as TGTGCCAGCAGCTCCCCTTACATGAACACTGAAGCTTTCTTT. Its translation is CASSSPYMNTEAFF.

This sequence joins TRBV5-1 and TRBJ2-4; the D gene is possibly TRBD1 (7 bases). Deletions cut 3 bases from V and 0 bases from J, with 10 bases between. The length of the CDR3 is 15 residues. Germline CDR1 is SGHRS and CDR2 is YFSETQ. CDR3 sequence reads: CASSYQGGAKNIQYF. CDR3 sequence (DNA): TGCGCCAGCAGCTATCAGGGGGGAGCCAAAAACATTCAGTACTTC.

The chain joins TRBV27 to TRBJ1-1; weak D call: TRBD1 (6 bases). Germline CDR1 is MNHEY and CDR2 is SMNVEV (reference sequence). The CDR3 contains 15 residues. Trimming stripped 6 bases from V and 5 bases from J, with 19 bases between. CDR3 sequence: CASRPLEGVYTEAFF. The CDR3 bases are TGTGCCAGCAGGCCTCTCGAGGGGGTTTATACTGAAGCTTTCTTT.

This sequence joins TRBV4-1 and TRBJ1-5, with D unclear. Trimming pared 4 bases from V and 3 bases from J, leaving 10 bases between. The CDR3 consists of 14 residues. CDR1 and CDR2 (germline): MGHRA, YSYEKL. The CDR3 spells CASSPVAFNQPQHF. The DNA of the CDR3 is TGCGCCAGCAGCCCCGTAGCCTTCAATCAGCCCCAGCATTTT.

V and J are TRBV5-4 and TRBJ1-2; TRBD1 is a possible D gene (6 bases). The germline gives CDR1 SGHNT, CDR2 YYREEE (reference sequence). The CDR3 contains 18 residues. Trimming shortened V by 3 bases and J by 2 bases, and 23 bases separated the two germline ends. The CDR3 DNA follows: TGTGCCAGCAGCTACCCGGCGCAGGGGCCTTCACCCAACTATGGCTACACCTTC. Residues: CASSYPAQGPSPNYGYTF.

This clone is judged medium-sized (0.01 to 0.1%). The V call is TRBV9, the J call TRBJ2-1, with TRBD2 as a possible D gene (5 bases). Trimming stripped 4 bases from V and 7 bases from J, with 9 bases between. The CDR3 contains 12 residues. Germline loops: CDR1 SGDLS, CDR2 YYNGEE. The CDR3 loop is CASSSQRNEQFF. The CDR3 bases are TGTGCCAGCAGCTCCCAGCGGAATGAGCAGTTCTTC.